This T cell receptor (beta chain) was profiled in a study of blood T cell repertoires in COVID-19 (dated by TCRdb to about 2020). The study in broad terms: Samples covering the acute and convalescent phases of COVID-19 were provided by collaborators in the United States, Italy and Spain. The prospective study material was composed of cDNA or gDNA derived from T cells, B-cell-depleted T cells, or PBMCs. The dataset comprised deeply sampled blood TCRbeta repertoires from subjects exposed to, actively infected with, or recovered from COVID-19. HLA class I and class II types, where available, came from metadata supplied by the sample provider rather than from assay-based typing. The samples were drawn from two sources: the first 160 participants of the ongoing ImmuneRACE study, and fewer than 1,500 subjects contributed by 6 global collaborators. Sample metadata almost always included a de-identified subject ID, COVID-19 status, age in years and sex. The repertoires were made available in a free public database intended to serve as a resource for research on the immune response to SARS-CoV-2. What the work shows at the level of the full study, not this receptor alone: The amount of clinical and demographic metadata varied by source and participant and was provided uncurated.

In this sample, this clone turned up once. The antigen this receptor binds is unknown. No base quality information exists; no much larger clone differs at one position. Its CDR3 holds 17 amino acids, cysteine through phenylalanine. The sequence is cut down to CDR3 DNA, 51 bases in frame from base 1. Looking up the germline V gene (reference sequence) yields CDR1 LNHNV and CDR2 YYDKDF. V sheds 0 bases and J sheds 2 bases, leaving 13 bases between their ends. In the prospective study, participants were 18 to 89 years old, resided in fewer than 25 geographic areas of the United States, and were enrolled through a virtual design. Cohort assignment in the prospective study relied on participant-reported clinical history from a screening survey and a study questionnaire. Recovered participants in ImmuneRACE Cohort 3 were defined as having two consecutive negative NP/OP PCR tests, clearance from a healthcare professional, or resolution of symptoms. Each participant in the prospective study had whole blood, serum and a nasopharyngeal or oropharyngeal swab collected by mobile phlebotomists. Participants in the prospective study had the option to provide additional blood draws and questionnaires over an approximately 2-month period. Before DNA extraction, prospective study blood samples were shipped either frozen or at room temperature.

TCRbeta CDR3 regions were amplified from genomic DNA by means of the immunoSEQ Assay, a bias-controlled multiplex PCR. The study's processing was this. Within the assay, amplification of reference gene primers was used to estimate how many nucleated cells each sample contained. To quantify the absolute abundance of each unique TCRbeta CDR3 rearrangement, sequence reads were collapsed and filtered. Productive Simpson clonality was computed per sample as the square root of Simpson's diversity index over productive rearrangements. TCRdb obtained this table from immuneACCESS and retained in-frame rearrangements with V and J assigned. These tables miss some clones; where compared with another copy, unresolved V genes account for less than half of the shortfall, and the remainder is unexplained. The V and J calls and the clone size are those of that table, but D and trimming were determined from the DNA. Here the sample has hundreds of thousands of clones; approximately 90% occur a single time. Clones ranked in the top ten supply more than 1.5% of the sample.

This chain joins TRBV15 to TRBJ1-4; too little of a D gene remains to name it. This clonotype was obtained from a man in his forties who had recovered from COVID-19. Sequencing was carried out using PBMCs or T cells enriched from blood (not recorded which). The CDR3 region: CATSRESLLETNEKLFF. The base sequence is TGTGCCACCAGCAGAGAGTCCCTGCTTGAGACTAATGAAAAACTGTTTTTT.